The rows below give T cell receptor beta chains drawn from one sample of a study of blood T cell repertoires in COVID-19. Repertoires were generated with immunoSEQ multiplex PCR, while TCRdb's copy carries only in-frame clones and drops some. The sample holds approximately 200,000 clones, roughly 82% seen once. Source material: peripheral blood. These receptors were obtained from a woman aged 25 to 39 with acute or convalescent COVID-19. The CDR3 runs from the conserved cysteine through the conserved F or W. A D gene is named only where the DNA matches it firmly. Clone size, where shown, is once, few, many, or a class for clones that have expanded.

abundance	j_gene	v_gene	d_gene	CDR3nt	CDR3aa
few	TRBJ2-7	TRBV30	TRBD1	TGTGCCTGGGGGGACAGCTCCTACGAGCAGTACTTC	CAWGDSSYEQYF
.	TRBJ1-1	TRBV6-4	.	TGTGCCAGCAGTGTTCAGAAGAACACTGAAGCTTTCTTT	CASSVQKNTEAFF
.	TRBJ2-7	TRBV7-3	TRBD1	TGTGCCAGCAGCTTAGGGTCAGGGGGCTACGAGCAGTACTTC	CASSLGSGGYEQYF
.	TRBJ1-4	TRBV30	TRBD1	TGTGCCTGGAGTGCCGGGACAGGGGAGGAAAAACTGTTTTTT	CAWSAGTGEEKLFF
.	TRBJ2-1	TRBV11-2	TRBD1	TGTGCCAGCAGGACCGTGGACAGGAGCTACAATGAGCAGTTCTTC	CASRTVDRSYNEQFF
.	TRBJ2-1	TRBV7-8	.	TGTGCCAGCAGCTTACTCGCGGGACAGATCAGTTACAATGAGCAGTTCTTC	CASSLLAGQISYNEQFF
.	TRBJ1-1	TRBV2	TRBD1	TGTGCCAGCCTGCAGGGGGTTACTGAAGCTTTCTTT	CASLQGVTEAFF
.	TRBJ1-3	TRBV28	TRBD1	TGTGCCAGCAGTATCAGACAGGGCCGCTCTGGAAACACCATATATTTT	CASSIRQGRSGNTIYF
.	TRBJ1-2	TRBV10-2	TRBD1	TGCGCCAGCACAGGGGGTTTCGATGGCTACACCTTC	CASTGGFDGYTF
.	TRBJ1-1	TRBV7-9	TRBD1	TGTGCCAGCAGCTCCGGGACAGTGAACACTGAAGCTTTCTTT	CASSSGTVNTEAFF
.	TRBJ1-1	TRBV3-1/TRBV3-2	TRBD1	TGTGCCAGCAGCCACTTTACTATGACAGGGGGGCTGAGTACTGAAGCTTTCTTT	CASSHFTMTGGLSTEAFF
.	TRBJ1-1	TRBV7-8	.	TGTGCCAGCAGCTTAATGTCTCAGATGAACACTGAAGCTTTCTTT	CASSLMSQMNTEAFF
.	TRBJ2-1	TRBV28	.	TGTGCCAGCAGTTTCCACGGGAACAATGAGCAGTTCTTC	CASSFHGNNEQFF
.	TRBJ2-2	TRBV6-5	.	TGTGCCAGCAGTTACTCCCAGGGGCCCGGGGAGCTGTTTTTT	CASSYSQGPGELFF
.	TRBJ2-1	TRBV29-1	TRBD1	TGCAGCGTTCCGACAGGGTCCCCTTTCAATGAGCAGTTCTTC	CSVPTGSPFNEQFF
.	TRBJ2-5	TRBV29-1	TRBD1	TGCAGCGTTGAAACCGGACAGGGAGAGACCCAGTACTTC	CSVETGQGETQYF
many	TRBJ1-1	TRBV5-1	TRBD1	TGCGCCAGCAGCTTTACAGGGGGCAAAACTGAAGCTTTCTTT	CASSFTGGKTEAFF
.	TRBJ2-7	TRBV2	.	TGTGCCAGCAGCCTAGTTTCCCACGAGCAGTACTTC	CASSLVSHEQYF
once	TRBJ2-5	TRBV28	TRBD1	TGTGCCAGCAGATCAGGGGGCGCTGAGACCCAGTACTTC	CASRSGGAETQYF
once	TRBJ1-2	TRBV6-5	TRBD1	TGTGCCAGCAGGACTCAGGGGGTCTATGGCTACACCTTC	CASRTQGVYGYTF
.	TRBJ1-2	TRBV3-1/TRBV3-2	.	TGTGCCAGCAGTCCCGGTCGGGGGTATGGCTACACCTTC	CASSPGRGYGYTF
.	TRBJ2-5	TRBV5-4	TRBD2	TGTGCCAGCAGCGATCCGACTAGCGGGGGTGGAGAGACCCAGTACTTC	CASSDPTSGGGETQYF
once	TRBJ2-5	TRBV7-8	TRBD2	TGTGCCAGCAGCAAAATTCGACTAGCGGGAGGAAAAAATCAAGAGACCCAGTACTTC	CASSKIRLAGGKNQETQYF
.	TRBJ1-3	TRBV7-9	.	TGTGCCAGCAGCCCGCGGCGGATTGGAAACACCATATATTTT	CASSPRRIGNTIYF
.	TRBJ2-5	TRBV5-4	TRBD2	TGTGCCAGCAGCCCTAGCGGGAGGGCGGGAGAGACCCAGTACTTC	CASSPSGRAGETQYF
.	TRBJ1-4	TRBV5-1	.	TGCGCCAGCAGCTTGGACGGTTTTAATGAAAAACTGTTTTTT	CASSLDGFNEKLFF
once	TRBJ2-5	TRBV4-1	.	TGCGCCAGCAGCCAAGATCGTGGACTCCAAGAGACCCAGTACTTC	CASSQDRGLQETQYF
.	TRBJ2-7	TRBV7-2	TRBD2	TGTGCCAGCAGCTCCGGACTAGTTGGGGGCGAGCAGTACTTC	CASSSGLVGGEQYF
.	TRBJ1-5	TRBV28	TRBD1	TGTGCCAGCAGCCTGGGACAGGGGAATCAGCCCCAGCATTTT	CASSLGQGNQPQHF
.	TRBJ1-2	TRBV9	.	TGTGCCAGCAGCGAGACAGCCTCAAAGGGTGGTAACTATGGCTACACCTTC	CASSETASKGGNYGYTF
.	TRBJ2-7	TRBV6-5	TRBD1	TGTGCCAGCCTCCGGGACAGATCCTACGAGCAGTACTTC	CASLRDRSYEQYF
.	TRBJ2-1	TRBV7-2	.	TGTGCCAGCAGCTTAATAGGAGCGGCGAATCCTTCTTGGCAGTTCTTC	CASSLIGAANPSWQFF
.	TRBJ2-2	TRBV9	TRBD2	TGTGCCAGCAGCGACCCAGGGACTAGTGGTGCCGGGGAGCTGTTTTTT	CASSDPGTSGAGELFF
.	TRBJ1-2	TRBV7-2	.	TGTGCCAGCAGCTTAGGGGCTAACTCCCCCTACTACACCTTC	CASSLGANSPYYTF
.	TRBJ1-2	TRBV4-3	.	TGCGCCAGCAGCCAAGAGAGGCAACCTAACTATGGCTACACCTTC	CASSQERQPNYGYTF
.	TRBJ1-4	TRBV5-1	.	TGCGCCAGCAGCTTGACAGGGACCCAATATGAAAAACTGTTTTTT	CASSLTGTQYEKLFF
few	TRBJ2-2	TRBV9	.	TGTGCCAGCAGCGTAGCTTCAGGTAACACCGGGGAGCTGTTTTTT	CASSVASGNTGELFF
.	TRBJ2-1	TRBV27	.	TGTGCCAGCAGCCGTTTACTATCAGGGAACAATGAGCAGTTCTTC	CASSRLLSGNNEQFF
.	TRBJ2-3	TRBV27	TRBD2	TGTGCCAGCAGTTTGGGTAGCGGGAGATGGGATACGCAGTATTTT	CASSLGSGRWDTQYF
.	TRBJ1-6	TRBV4-3	.	TGCGCCAGCAGCCAAGATTTGGGGGGCTCCTATAATTCACCCCTCCACTTT	CASSQDLGGSYNSPLHF
once	TRBJ1-6	TRBV4-2	TRBD1	TGTGCCAGCAGCCAAGGACAGGGCTCAAATTCACCCCTCCACTTT	CASSQGQGSNSPLHF
few	TRBJ2-2	TRBV27	.	TGTGCCAGCAGGACGGGAAACGGGGAGCTGTTTTTT	CASRTGNGELFF